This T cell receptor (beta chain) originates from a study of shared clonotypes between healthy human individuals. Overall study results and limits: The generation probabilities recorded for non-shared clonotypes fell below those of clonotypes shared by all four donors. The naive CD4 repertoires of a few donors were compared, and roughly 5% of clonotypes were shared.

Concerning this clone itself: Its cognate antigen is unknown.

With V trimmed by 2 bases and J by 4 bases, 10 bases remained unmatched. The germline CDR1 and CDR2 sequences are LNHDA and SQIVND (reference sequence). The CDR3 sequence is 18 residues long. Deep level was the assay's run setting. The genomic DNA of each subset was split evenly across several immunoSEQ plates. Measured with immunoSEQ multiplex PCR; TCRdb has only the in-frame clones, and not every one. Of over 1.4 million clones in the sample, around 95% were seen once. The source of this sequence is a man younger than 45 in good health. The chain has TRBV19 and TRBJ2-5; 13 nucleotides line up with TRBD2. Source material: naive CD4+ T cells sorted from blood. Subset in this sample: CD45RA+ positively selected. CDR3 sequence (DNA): TGTGCCAGTAGTATACGGCTGACTAGCGGGAGGAGGGGAGAGACCCAGTACTTC. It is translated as CASSIRLTSGRRGETQYF.